Included here is one T cell receptor (beta chain) sequence, with context. Profiled with immunoSEQ multiplex PCR; TCRdb holds only in-frame clones, not every one. Of about 130,000 clones listed, around nine tenths are singletons. This entry is derived from a study of control samples from healthy donors and cancer patients. CDR3 size: 16 residues. The sample consisted of blood. The TCR sequence derives from a man aged 50 to 59 in good health. J is TRBJ2-2 and V is TRBV1; TRBD2, the D gene given by the table, was not confirmed from the DNA. TRBV1 is a pseudogene locus. DNA of the CDR3: TGCACCAGCAGCCAAGATTTAGCGGGGGACACCGGGGAGCTGTTTTTT. Translating it yields CTSSQDLAGDTGELFF.